The T cell receptor beta chain described here comes from a study of spatial heterogeneity in lung cancer (dated by TCRdb to between 2019 and 2020). Describing the broader study: Samples were obtained from approximately 77 patients with early-stage, untreated non-small cell lung cancer from the lung TRACERx cohort. At surgery, 200 to 250 tumor regions, around 64 matched nontumor lung samples and more than 55 PBMC samples were TCR-sequenced for both alpha and beta chains. In non-small cell lung cancer, the study quantitatively compared TCR alpha and beta repertoires across several tumor regions, matched nontumor lung, and blood. Beta-chain transcripts were consistently detected in greater numbers than alpha-chain transcripts, which likely reflected higher beta-chain transcript abundance. Follow-up PBMC samples were sequenced whenever available, with a median time to follow-up of approximately 23 months after resection. The study linked features of the TCR repertoire to counts of nonsynonymous mutations, which were determined by whole-exome sequencing of tumor tissue. In the raw uncorrected reads, each unique combination of TCR and UMI appeared more than ten times on average.

Library prep was done by 5' RACE. Data came from a NextSeq 500. In the TCR library protocol, a unique molecular identifier was attached to each TCR cDNA molecule so that PCR and sequencing errors could be corrected. The authors' analysis ran thus. TCR identification, UMI-based error correction and CDR3 extraction were all carried out with Decombinator tools. TCRs above a frequency of 2 per 1,000, corresponding to the top 1% of the tumor frequency distribution, were defined as expanded. Rényi diversity was computed with the R vegan package after subsampling each repertoire 100 times to 5,000 TCRs. To build CDR3 similarity networks, amino acid triplet string-kernel similarity was used, and CDR3s were connected when their pairwise similarity was above 0.82. Using fastp at Q25 and MiXCR, TCRdb reprocessed the public reads and kept productive beta chains. Each record represents a unique CDR3 protein, reported with the most common genes and DNA among its rows. Here the V and J calls rest on TCRdb's processing, not on the authors' analysis. The sample includes around 45,000 distinct CDR3 sequences, with approximately 22% observed a single time. In total, the top ten clones hold roughly 6.5% of the sample.

Study-level results and caveats: Confirming at a functional level the hypothesis that regional TCRs recognize regional mutations was considered to require additional single-cell paired TCR alpha and beta sequencing. Ubiquitous expanded tumor TCRs were detected in blood more often at tumor resection than at routine follow-up. Comparisons of baseline and follow-up blood repertoires included only about 15 patients.

Concerning this clonotype: There is no known antigen for this receptor. No quality values exist for individual bases; no much larger clone is one base distant.

The sample's time point label is to be understood as: blood at routine non-recurrence follow-up after resection. Without any cell sorting, TCR sequencing was performed on whole RNA extracted either from tumor and nontumor lung tissue or from cryopreserved PBMC samples. A patient was chosen for TCR sequencing only when enough RNA was available from at least two tumor regions. CDR1 and CDR2, per the germline V gene (reference sequence), are DFQATT and SNEGSKA. Trimming removed 1 base from V and 6 bases from J; the gene matches leave 5 bases unexplained. The CDR3 numbers 15 residues from cysteine through phenylalanine. Only CDR3 DNA is held: 45 bases, read in frame from base 1.

Sequenced here: PBMCs, sampled at follow-up. The sequence links TRBV20-1 to TRBJ2-1; TRBD2 aligns with 11 central bases. The source of this sequence is a female donor with early-stage non-small cell lung cancer. The base sequence is TGCAGTGCTAGAGCTCTAGCGGGAGGCCCCAATGAGCAGTTCTTC. It specifies CSARALAGGPNEQFF.